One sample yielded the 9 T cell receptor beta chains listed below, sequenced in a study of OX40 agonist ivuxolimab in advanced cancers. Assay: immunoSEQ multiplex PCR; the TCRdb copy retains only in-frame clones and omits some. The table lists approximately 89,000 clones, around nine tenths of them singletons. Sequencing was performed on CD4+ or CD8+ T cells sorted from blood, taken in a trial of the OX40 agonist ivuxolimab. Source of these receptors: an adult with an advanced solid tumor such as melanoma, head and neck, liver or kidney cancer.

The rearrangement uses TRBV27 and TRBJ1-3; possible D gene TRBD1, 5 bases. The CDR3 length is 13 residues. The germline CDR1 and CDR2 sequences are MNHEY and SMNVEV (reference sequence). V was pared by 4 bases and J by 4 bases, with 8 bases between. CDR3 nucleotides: TGTGCCAGCAGTTCAGGGATGGGAAACACCATATATTTT. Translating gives CASSSGMGNTIYF.

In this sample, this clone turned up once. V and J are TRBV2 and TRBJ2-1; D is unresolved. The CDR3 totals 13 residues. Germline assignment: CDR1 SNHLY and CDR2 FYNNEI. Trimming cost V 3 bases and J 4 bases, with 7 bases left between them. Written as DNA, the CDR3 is TGTGCCAGCAGTGATAACGGATACAATGAGCAGTTCTTC. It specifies CASSDNGYNEQFF.

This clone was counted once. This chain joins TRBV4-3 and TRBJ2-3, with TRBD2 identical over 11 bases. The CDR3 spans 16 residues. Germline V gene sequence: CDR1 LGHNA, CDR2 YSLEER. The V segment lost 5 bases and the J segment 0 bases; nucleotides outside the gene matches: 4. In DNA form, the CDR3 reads TGCGCCAGCAGCTCCCTAGCGGGGGGAAGCACAGATACGCAGTATTTT. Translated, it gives CASSSLAGGSTDTQYF.

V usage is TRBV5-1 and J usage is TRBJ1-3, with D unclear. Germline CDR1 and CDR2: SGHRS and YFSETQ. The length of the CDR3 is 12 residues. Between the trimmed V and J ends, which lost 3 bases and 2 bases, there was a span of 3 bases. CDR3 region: CASSSTGNTIYF. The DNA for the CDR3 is TGCGCCAGCAGCTCAACTGGAAACACCATATATTTT. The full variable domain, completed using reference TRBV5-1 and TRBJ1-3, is KAGVTQTPRYLIKTRGQQVTLSCSPISGHRSVSWYQQTPGQGLQFLFEYFSETQRNKGNFPGRFSGRQFSNSRSEMNVSTLELGDSALYLCASSSTGNTIYFGEGSWLTVV.

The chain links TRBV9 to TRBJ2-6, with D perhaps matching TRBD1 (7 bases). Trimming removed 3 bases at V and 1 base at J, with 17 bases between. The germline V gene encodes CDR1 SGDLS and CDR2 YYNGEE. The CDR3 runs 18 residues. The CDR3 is CASSDGGTVGSGANVLTF. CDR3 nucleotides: TGTGCCAGCAGCGATGGAGGGACAGTGGGTTCTGGGGCCAACGTCCTGACTTTC.

The DNA for the CDR3 is TGTGCCAGTAGTAAGGGTGGCAGTTCCTACGAGCAGTACTTC. It is translated as CASSKGGSSYEQYF. The V gene is TRBV19, the J gene TRBJ2-7; D is ambiguous. The CDR3 sequence is 14 residues long. Germline-derived CDR1 and CDR2 are LNHDA and SQIVND (reference sequence). Trimming took off 4 bases at V and 1 base at J, with 11 bases between the two ends.

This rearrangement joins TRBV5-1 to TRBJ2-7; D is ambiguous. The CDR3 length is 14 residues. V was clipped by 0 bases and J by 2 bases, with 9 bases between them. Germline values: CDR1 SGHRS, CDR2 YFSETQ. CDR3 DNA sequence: TGCGCCAGCAGCTTGGGCCACTTAACCTACGAGCAGTACTTC. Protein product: CASSLGHLTYEQYF.

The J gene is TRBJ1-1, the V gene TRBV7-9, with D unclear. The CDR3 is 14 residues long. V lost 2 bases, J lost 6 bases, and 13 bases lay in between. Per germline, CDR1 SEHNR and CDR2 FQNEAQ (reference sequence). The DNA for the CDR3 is TGTGCCAGCAGCTTACCGAGAGGTAAGGCTGAAGCTTTCTTT. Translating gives CASSLPRGKAEAFF.

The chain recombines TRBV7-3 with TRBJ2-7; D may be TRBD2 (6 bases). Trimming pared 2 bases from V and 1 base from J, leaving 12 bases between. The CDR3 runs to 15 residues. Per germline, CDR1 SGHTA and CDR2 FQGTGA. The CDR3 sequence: CASSLGGLGSYEQYF. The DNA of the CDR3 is TGTGCCAGCAGCTTAGGAGGGCTAGGATCCTACGAGCAGTACTTC. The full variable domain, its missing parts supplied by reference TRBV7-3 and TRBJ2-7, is GAGVSQTPSNKVTEKGKYVELRCDPISGHTALYWYRQSLGQGPEFLIYFQGTGAADDSGLPNDRFFAVRPEGSVSTLKIQRTERGDSAVYLCASSLGGLGSYEQYFGPGTRLTVT.